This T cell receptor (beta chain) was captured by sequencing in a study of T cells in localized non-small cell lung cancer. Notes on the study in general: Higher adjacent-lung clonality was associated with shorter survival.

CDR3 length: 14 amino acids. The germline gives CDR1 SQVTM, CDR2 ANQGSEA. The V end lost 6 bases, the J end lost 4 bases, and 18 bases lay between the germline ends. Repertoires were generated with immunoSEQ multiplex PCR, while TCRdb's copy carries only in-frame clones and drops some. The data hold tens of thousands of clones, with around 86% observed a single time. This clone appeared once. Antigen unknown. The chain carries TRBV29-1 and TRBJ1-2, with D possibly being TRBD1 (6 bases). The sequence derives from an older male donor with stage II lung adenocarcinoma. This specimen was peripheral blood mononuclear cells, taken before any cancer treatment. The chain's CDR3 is CSVRKRDKSYGYTF. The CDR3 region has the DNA TGCAGCGTACGCAAAAGGGACAAGTCCTATGGCTACACCTTC.